The source of this T cell receptor beta chain is a study of shared clonotypes between healthy human individuals. The overall study: The study drew on two women and a few men aged 18 to 49 as donors.

This clone came up once. The ends lost 6 bases at V and 3 bases at J; junction bases unmatched: 9. The CDR3 is 15 amino acids. Germline-derived CDR1 and CDR2 are MNHEY and SMNVEV (reference sequence). Several immunoSEQ 96-well plates shared each subset's DNA, each plate a replicate. Sequencing was performed with immunoSEQ multiplex PCR; in TCRdb, only in-frame clones are kept and a portion is missing. The repertoire includes roughly 2.2 million clones, 85% to 95% of them detected once, and 0.3% to 0.45% sits in the top ten. This sequence joins TRBV27 and TRBJ2-7, with 9 bases aligning to TRBD2. The sequenced sample consisted of naive CD4+ T cells from PBMCs. The subset: CD45RA+ positively selected. This clonotype was sampled from a man between 18 and 29 years old in good health. Some clones in this sample may be carry-over from other donors' samples. The CDR3: CASREIAGASYEQYF. CDR3 nucleotides: TGTGCCAGCAGGGAGATAGCGGGAGCTAGCTACGAGCAGTACTTC.